This T cell receptor beta chain was sequenced during a study of T cell changes during pregnancy in multiple sclerosis. Trimming removed 5 bases from V and 7 bases from J; junction bases left unmatched: 8. CDR1 is LNHDA, CDR2 SQIVND, per germline (reference sequence). This CDR3 has 14 amino acids. Using immunoSEQ multiplex PCR, the repertoire was profiled, and TCRdb retains in-frame clones only, with some absent. The sample lists 49,000 or so clones; nearly 95% were seen once. This specimen was peripheral blood, taken in the third trimester of pregnancy. The chain joins TRBV19 to TRBJ2-1, with 7 positions matching TRBD1. The origin of this receptor is a female donor with multiple sclerosis, enrolled in a pregnancy study. The CDR3: CASSFPGTANEQFF. CDR3 DNA sequence: TGTGCCAGTAGTTTTCCCGGGACAGCTAATGAGCAGTTCTTC.